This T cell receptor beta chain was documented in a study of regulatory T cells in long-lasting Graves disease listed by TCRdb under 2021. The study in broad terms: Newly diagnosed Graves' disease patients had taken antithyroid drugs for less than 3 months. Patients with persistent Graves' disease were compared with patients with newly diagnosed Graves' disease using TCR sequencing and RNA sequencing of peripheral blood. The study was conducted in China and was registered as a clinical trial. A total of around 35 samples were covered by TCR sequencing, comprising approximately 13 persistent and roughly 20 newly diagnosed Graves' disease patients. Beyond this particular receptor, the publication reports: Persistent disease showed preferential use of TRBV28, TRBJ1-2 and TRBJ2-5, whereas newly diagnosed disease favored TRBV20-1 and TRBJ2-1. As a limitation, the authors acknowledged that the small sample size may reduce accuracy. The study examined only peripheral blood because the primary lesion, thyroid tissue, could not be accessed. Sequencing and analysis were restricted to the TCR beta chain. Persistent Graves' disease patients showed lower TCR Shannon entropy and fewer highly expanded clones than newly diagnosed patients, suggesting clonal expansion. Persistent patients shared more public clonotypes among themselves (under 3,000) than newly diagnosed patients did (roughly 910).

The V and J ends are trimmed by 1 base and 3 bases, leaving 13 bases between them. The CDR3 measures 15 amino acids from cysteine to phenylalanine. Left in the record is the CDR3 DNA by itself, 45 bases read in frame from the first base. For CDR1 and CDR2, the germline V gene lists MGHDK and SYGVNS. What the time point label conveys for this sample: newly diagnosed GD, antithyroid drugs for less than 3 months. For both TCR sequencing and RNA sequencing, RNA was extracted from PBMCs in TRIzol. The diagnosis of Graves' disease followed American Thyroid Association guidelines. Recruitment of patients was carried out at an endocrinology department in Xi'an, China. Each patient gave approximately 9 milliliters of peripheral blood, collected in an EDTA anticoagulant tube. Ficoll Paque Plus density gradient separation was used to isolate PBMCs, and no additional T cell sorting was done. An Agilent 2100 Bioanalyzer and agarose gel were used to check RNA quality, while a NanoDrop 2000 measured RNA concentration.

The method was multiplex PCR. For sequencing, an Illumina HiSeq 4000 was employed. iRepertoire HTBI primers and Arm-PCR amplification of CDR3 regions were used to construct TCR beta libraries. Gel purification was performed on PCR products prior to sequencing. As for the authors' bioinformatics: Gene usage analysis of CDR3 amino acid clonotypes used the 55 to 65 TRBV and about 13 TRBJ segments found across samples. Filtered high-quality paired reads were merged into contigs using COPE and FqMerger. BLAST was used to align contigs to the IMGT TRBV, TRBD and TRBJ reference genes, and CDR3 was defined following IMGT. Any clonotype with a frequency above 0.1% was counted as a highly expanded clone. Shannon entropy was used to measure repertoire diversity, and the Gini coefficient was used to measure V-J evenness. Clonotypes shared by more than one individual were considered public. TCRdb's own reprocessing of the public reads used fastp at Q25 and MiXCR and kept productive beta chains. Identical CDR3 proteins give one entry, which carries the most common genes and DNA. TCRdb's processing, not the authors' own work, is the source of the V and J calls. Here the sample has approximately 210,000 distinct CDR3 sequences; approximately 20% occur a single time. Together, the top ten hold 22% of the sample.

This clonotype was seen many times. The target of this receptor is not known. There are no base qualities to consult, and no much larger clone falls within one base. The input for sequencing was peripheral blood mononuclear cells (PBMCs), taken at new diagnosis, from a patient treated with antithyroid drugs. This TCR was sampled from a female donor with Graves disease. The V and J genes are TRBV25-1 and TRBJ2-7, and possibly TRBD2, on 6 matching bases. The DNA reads TGTGCCAGCAGTGAATCGGCGGGATCGAGCTACGAGCAGTACTTC. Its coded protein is CASSESAGSSYEQYF.